The present TCR beta chain was sequenced within a study of regulatory T cells in long-lasting Graves disease. In this sample, this clonotype turned up many times. What it recognizes is unknown. Time point in this sample: newly diagnosed GD, antithyroid drugs for less than 3 months. The authors made the TCR library using RNA they extracted from PBMCs. Staff took approximately 8.7 milliliters of peripheral blood and put it into EDTA tubes. Researchers made TCR beta libraries by using iRepertoire HTBI primers and running Arm-PCR on CDR3 regions. Original analysis: Identification of gene segments yielded 60 or so TRBV and more than eleven TRBJ across samples. TCRdb reanalysed the multiplex PCR reads using MiXCR and keeps one entry per CDR3 protein. Here the V and J calls rest on TCRdb's processing, not on the authors' analysis. The data hold hundreds of thousands of distinct CDR3 sequences, with around 15% observed a single time.

Study-wide points: The analysis examined peripheral blood only and excluded thyroid tissue.

This CDR3 is built from 14 residues. The V gene lost 5 bases and the J gene lost 1 base, with 12 bases spanning the gap. In germline, CDR1 is SGHRS, CDR2 YFSETQ. The receptor comes from a female donor with Graves disease. The sequencing used peripheral blood mononuclear cells (PBMCs), collected at new diagnosis, from a patient treated with antithyroid drugs. The chain recombines TRBV5-1 with TRBJ1-1, with D possibly matching TRBD1 (6 bases). CDR3 in DNA: TGCGCCAGCAGTTTTAGACAGGCGAACACTGAAGCTTTCTTT. Protein product: CASSFRQANTEAFF.